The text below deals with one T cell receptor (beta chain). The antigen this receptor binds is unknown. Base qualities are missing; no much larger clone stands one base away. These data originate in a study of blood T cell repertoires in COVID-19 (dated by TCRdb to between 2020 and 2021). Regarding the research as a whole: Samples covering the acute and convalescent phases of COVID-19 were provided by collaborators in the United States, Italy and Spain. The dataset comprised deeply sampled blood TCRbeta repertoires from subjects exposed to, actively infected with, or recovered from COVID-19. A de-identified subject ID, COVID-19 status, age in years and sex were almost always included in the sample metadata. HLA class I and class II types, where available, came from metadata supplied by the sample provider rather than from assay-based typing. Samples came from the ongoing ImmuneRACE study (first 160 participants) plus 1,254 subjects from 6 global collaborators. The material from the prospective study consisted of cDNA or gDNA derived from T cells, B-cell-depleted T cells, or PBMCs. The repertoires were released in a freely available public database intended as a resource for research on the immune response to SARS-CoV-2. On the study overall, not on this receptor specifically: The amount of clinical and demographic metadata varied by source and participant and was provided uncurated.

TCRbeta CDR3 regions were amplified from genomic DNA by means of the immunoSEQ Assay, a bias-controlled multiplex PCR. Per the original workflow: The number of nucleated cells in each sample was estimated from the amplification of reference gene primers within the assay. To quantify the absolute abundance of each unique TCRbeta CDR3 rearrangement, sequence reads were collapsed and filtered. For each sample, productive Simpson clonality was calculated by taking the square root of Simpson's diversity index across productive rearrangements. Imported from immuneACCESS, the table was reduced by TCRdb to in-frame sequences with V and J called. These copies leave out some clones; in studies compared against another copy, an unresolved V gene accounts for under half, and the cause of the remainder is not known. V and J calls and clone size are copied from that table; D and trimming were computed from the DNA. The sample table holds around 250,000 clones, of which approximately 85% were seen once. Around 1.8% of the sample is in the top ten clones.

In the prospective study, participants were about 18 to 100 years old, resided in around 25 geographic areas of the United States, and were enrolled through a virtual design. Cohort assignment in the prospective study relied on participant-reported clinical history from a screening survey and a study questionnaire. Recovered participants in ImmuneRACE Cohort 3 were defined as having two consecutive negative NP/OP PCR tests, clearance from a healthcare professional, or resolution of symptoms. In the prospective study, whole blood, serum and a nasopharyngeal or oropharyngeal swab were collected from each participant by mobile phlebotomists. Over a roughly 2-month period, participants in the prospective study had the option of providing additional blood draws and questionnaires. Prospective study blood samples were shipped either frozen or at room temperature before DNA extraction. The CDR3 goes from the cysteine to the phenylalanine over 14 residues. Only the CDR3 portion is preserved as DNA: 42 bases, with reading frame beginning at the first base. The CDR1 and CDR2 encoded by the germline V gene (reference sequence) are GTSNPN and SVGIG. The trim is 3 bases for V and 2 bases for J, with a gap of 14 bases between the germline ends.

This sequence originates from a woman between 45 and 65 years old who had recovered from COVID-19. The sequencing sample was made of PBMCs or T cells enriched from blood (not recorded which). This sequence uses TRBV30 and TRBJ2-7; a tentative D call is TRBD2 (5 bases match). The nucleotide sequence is TGTGCCTGGAGGACACTAGTAAGGGCCTACGAGCAGTACTTC. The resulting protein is CAWRTLVRAYEQYF.